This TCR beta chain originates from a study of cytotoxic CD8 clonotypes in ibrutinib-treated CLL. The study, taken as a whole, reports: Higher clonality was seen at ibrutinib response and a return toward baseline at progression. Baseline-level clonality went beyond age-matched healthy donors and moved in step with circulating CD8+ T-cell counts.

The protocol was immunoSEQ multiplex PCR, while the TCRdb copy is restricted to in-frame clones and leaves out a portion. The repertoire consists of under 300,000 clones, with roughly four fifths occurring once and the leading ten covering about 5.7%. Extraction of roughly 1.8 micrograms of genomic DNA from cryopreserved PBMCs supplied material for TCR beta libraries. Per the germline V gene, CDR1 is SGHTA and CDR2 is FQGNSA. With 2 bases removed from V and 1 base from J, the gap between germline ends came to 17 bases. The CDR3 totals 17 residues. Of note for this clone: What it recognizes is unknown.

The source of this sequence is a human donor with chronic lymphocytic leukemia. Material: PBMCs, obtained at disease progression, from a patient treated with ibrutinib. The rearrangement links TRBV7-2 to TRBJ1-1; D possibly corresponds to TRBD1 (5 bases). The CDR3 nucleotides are TGTGCCAGCAGCTTACGGGCAGGGAGTTTGTCGAACACTGAAGCTTTCTTT. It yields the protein CASSLRAGSLSNTEAFF.